What follows is one T cell receptor beta chain and its context. The data belong to a study of T cells after yellow fever vaccination. UMIs and a universal primer site were added when TCR cDNA was made by 5'RACE template switching. Each CDR3 protein gets one entry after TCRdb re-called the 5' RACE reads with MiXCR. The sample has around 340,000 distinct CDR3 sequences, 8.5% to 10% seen once; the top ten hold about a sixth. The sequence was obtained from a young man who received the YFV17D yellow fever vaccine. The sequenced sample was PBMCs, obtained on the day of the first yellow fever vaccination.

The CDR3 coding sequence is TGTGCTAGTGGTTTGGGGCGGAGCAATGAGCAGTTCTTC. Protein: CASGLGRSNEQFF. This chain joins TRBV12-5 and TRBJ2-1; D is unclear. The V end was cut by 1 base, the J end by 6 bases, with 7 bases between. Germline CDR1 is LGHNT and CDR2 is FRNRAP. The CDR3 contains 13 residues.